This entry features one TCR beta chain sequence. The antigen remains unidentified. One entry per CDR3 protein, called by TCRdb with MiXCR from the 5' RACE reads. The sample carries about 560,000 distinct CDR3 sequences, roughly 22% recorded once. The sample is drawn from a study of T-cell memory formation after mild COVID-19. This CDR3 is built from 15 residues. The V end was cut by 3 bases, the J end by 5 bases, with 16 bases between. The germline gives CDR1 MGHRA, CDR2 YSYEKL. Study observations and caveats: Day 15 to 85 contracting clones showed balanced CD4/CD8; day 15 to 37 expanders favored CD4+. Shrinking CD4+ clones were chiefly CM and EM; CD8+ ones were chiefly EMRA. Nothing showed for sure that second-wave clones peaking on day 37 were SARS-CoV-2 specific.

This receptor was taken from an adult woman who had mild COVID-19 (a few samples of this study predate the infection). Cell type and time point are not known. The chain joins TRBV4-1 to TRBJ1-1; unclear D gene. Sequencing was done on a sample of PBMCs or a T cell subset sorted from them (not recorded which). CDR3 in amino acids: CASSQATYLGTEAFF. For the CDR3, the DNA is TGCGCCAGCAGCCAGGCGACCTACTTGGGGACTGAAGCTTTCTTT.